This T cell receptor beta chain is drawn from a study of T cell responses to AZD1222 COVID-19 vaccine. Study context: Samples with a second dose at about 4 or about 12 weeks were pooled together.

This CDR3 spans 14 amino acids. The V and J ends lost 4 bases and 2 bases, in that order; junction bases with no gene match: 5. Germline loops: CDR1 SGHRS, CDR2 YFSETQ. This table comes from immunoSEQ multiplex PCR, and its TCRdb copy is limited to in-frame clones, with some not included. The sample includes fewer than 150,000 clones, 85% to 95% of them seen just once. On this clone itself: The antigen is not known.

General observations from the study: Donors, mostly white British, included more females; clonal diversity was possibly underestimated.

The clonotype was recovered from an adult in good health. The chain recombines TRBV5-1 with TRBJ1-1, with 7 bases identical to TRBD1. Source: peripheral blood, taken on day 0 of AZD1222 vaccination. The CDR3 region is CASSPDRINTEAFF. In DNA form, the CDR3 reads TGCGCCAGCAGCCCGGACAGGATTAACACTGAAGCTTTCTTT.